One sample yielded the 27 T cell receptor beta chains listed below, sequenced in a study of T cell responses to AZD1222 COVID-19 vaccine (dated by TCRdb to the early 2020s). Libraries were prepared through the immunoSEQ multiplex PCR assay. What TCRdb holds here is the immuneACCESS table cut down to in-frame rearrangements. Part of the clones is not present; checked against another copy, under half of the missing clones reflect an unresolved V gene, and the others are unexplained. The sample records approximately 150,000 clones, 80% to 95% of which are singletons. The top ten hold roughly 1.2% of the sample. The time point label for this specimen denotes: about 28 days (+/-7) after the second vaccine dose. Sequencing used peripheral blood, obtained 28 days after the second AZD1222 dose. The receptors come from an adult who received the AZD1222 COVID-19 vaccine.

The CDR3 reads CASAPRINEKLFF. The CDR3 nucleotides are TGTGCCAGTGCACCTAGGATTAATGAAAAACTGTTTTTT. This chain uses TRBV19 with TRBJ1-4; no firm D call. Germline V gene data show CDR1 as LNHDA and CDR2 as SQIVND (reference sequence). V lost 8 bases to trimming and J lost 4 bases, with 11 bases between them. The CDR3 covers 13 residues.

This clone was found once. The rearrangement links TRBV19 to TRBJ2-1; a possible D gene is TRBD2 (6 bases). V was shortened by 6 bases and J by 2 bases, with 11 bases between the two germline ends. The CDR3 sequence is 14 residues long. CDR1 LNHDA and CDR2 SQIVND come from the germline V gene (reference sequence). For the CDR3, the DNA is TGTGCCAGTAGCCGGGGGTTACCCTACAATGAGCAGTTCTTC. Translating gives CASSRGLPYNEQFF.

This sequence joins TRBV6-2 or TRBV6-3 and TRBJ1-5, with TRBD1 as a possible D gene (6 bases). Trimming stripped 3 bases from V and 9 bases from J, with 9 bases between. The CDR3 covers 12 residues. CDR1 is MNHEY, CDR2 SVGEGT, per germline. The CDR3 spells CASSYQGLPQHF. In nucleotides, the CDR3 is TGTGCCAGCAGTTATCAGGGGCTGCCCCAGCATTTT.

The CDR3 sequence: CASSLWQGALTGELFF. CDR3 coding DNA: TGTGCCAGCAGCTTGTGGCAGGGGGCGCTCACCGGGGAGCTGTTTTTT. V is TRBV5-5 and J is TRBJ2-2; 8 nucleotides line up with TRBD1. From germline, CDR1 is SGHKS and CDR2 YYEKEE (reference sequence). Trimming at V came to 1 base and at J to 4 bases, leaving 6 bases not matched to a gene. The CDR3 contains 16 residues.

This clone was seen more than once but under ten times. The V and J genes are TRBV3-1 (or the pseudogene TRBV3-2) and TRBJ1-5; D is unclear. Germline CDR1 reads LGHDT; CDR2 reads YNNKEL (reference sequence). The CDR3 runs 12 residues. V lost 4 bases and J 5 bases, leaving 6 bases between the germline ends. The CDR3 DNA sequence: TGTGCCAGCAGCCTGGGCGATCAGCCCCAGCATTTT. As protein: CASSLGDQPQHF.

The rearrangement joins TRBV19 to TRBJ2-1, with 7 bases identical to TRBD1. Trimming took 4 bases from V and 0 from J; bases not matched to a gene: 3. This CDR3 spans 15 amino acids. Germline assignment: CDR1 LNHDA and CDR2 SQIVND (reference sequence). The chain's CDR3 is CASSTDRNSYNEQFF. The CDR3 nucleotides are TGTGCCAGTAGTACGGACAGGAACTCCTACAATGAGCAGTTCTTC.

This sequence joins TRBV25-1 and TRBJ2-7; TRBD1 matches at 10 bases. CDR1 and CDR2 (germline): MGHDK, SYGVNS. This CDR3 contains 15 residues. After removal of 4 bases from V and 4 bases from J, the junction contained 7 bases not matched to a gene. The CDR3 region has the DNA TGTGCCAGCAGTGTCGGACAGGGGGGTCGGTACGAGCAGTACTTC. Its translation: CASSVGQGGRYEQYF.

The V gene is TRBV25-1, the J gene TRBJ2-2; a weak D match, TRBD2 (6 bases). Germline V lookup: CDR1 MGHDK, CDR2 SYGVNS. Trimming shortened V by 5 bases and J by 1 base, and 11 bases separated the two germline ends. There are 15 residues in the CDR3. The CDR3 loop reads CASSPGTLNTGELFF. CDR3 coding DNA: TGTGCCAGCAGTCCCGGGACTTTGAACACCGGGGAGCTGTTTTTT.

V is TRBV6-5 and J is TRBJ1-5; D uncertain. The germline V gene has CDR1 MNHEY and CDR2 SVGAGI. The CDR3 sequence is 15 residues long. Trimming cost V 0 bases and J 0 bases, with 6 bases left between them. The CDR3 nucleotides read TGTGCCAGCAGTTACTCAAGGGATAGCAATCAGCCCCAGCATTTT. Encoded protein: CASSYSRDSNQPQHF.

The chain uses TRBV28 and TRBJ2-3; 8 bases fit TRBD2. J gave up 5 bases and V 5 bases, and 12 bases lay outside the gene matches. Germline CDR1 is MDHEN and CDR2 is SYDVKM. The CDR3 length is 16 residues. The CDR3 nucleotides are TGTGCCAGCAGTCCCTTCGGAGCGGGAGCAGAAGATACGCAGTATTTT. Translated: CASSPFGAGAEDTQYF.

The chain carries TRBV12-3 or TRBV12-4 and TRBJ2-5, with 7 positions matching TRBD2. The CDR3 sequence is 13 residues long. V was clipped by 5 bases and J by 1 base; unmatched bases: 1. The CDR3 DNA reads TGTGCCAGCAGTAAGCGGGGCCAAGAGACCCAGTACTTC. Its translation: CASSKRGQETQYF.

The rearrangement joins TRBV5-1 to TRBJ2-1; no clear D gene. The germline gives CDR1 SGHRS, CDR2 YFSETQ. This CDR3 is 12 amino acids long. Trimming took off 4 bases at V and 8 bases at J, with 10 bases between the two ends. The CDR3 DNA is TGCGCCAGCAGCGGAACGCTGGATGAGCAGTTCTTC. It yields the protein CASSGTLDEQFF.

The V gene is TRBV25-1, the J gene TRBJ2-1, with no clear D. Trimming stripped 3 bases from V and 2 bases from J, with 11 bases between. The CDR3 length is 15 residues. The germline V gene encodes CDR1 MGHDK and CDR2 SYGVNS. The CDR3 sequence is CASSDATGTYNEQFF. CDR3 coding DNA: TGTGCCAGCAGTGACGCCACGGGTACCTACAATGAGCAGTTCTTC.

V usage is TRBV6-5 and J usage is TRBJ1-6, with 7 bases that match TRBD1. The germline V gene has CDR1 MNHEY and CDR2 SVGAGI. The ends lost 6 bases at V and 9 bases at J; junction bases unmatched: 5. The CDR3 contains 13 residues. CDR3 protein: CASRDDRASPLHF. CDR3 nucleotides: TGTGCCAGCAGAGACGACAGGGCTTCACCCCTCCACTTT.

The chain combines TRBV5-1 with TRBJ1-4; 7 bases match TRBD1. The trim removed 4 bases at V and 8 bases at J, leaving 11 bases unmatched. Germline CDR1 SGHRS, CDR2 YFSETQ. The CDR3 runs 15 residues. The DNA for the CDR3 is TGCGCCAGCAGCCCCAGACAGGGACAATCCGAAAAACTGTTTTTT. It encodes CASSPRQGQSEKLFF.

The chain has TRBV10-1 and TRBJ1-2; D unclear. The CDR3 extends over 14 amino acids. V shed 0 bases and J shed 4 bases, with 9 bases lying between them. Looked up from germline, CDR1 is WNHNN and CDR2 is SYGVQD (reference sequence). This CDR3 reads CASSESQTRYGYTF. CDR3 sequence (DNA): TGCGCCAGCAGTGAGTCCCAAACCCGCTATGGCTACACCTTC.

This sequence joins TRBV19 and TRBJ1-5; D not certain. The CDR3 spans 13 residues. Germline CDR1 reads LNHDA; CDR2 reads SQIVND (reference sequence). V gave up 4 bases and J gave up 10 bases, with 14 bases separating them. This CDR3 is CASSTNTGGPQHF. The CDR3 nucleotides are TGTGCCAGTAGTACGAATACCGGCGGCCCCCAGCATTTT.

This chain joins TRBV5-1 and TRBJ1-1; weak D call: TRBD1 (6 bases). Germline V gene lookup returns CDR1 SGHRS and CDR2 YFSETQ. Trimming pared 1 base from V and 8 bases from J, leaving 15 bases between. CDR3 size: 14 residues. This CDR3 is CASSLRGRGQEAFF. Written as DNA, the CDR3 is TGCGCCAGCAGCTTGAGGGGGAGAGGGCAGGAAGCTTTCTTT.

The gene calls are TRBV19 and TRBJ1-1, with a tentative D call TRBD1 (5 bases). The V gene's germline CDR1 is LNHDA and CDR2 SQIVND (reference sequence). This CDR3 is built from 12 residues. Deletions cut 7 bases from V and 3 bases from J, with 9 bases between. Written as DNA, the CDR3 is TGTGCCAGTAAAGGGGTGGACACTGAAGCTTTCTTT. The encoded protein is CASKGVDTEAFF. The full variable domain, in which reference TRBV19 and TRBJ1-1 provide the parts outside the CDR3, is DGGITQSPKYLFRKEGQNVTLSCEQNLNHDAMYWYRQDPGQGLRLIYYSQIVNDFQKGDIAEGYSVSREKKESFPLTVTSAQKNPTAFYLCASKGVDTEAFFGQGTRLTVV.

For the CDR3, the DNA is TGTGCCAGCAGACTTCTAGAGAACACTGAAGCTTTCTTT. It specifies CASRLLENTEAFF. This sequence joins TRBV6-5 and TRBJ1-1; D gene ambiguous. V shed 6 bases and J shed 1 base, with 9 bases lying between them. The CDR3 has 13 residues. CDR1 and CDR2 (germline): MNHEY, SVGAGI.

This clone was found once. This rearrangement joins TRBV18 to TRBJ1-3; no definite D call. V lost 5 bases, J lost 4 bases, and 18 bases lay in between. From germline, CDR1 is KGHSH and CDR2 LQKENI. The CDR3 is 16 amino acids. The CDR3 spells CASSAGLDRAGNTIYF. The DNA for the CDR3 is TGTGCCAGCTCAGCCGGGTTAGACCGGGCCGGAAACACCATATATTTT.

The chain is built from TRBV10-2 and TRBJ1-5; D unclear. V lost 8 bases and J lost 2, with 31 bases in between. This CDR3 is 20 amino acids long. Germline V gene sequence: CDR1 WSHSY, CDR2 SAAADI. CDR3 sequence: CASSHTRDEGITGGNQPQHF. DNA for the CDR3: TGCGCCAGCTCGCACACCCGGGATGAAGGGATCACGGGTGGCAATCAGCCCCAGCATTTT.

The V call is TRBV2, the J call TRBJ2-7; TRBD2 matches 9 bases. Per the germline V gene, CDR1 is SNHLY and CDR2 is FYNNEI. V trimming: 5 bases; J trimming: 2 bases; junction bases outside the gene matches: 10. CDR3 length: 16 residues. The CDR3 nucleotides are TGTGCCAGCAGTCCTGGTAGCGGGGGACGAACCTACGAGCAGTACTTC. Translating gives CASSPGSGGRTYEQYF.

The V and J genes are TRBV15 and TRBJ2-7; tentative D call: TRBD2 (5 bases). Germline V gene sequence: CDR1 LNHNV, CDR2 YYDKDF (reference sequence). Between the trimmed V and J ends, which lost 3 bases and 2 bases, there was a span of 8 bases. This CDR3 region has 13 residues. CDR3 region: CATSRGETYEQYF. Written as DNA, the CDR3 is TGTGCCACCAGCAGGGGAGAGACCTACGAGCAGTACTTC. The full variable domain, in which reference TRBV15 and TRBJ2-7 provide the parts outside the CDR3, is DAMVIQNPRYQVTQFGKPVTLSCSQTLNHNVMYWYQQKSSQAPKLLFHYYDKDFNNEADTPDNFQSRRPNTSFCFLDIRSPGLGDTAMYLCATSRGETYEQYFGPGTRLTVT.

This chain's CDR3 is CASSYSGNMNTEAFF. In nucleotides, the CDR3 is TGTGCCAGCAGTTATTCTGGAAACATGAACACTGAAGCTTTCTTT. The rearrangement joins TRBV6-5 to TRBJ1-1; no firm D call. The CDR3 runs 15 residues. V shed 3 bases and J shed 0 bases, with 11 bases lying between them. Germline V gives CDR1 MNHEY, CDR2 SVGAGI.

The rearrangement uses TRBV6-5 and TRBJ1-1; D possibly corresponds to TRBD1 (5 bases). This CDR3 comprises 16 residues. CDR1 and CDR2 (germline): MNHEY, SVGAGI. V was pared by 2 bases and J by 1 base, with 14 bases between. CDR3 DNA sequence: TGTGCCAGCAGTTACCGACAGCCCTGGGGGAACACTGAAGCTTTCTTT. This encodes CASSYRQPWGNTEAFF.

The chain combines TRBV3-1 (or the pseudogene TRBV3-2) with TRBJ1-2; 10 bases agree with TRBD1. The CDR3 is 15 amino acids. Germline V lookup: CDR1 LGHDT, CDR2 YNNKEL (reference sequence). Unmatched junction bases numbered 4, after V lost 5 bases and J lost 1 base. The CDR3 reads CASSLGTGVNYGYTF. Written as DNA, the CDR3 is TGTGCCAGCAGCTTAGGGACAGGGGTTAACTATGGCTACACCTTC.